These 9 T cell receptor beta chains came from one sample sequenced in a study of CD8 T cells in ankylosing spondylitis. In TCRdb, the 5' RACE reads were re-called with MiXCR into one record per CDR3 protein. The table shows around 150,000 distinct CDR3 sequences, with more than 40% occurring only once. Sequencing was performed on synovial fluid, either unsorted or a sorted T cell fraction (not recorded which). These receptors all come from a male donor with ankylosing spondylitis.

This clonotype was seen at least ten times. CDR3: CASSLARTGVTEAFF. The CDR3 DNA reads TGTGCCAGCAGTTTGGCCCGGACAGGAGTGACTGAAGCTTTCTTT. The chain couples TRBV12-3 or TRBV12-4 to TRBJ1-1, with 7 bases that match TRBD1. The CDR3 contains 15 residues. With 3 bases clipped from V and 5 bases from J, the junction kept 9 bases outside the gene matches.

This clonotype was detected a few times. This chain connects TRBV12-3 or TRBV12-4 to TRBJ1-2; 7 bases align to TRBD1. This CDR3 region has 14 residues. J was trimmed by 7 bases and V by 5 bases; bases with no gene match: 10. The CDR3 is CASSPVTGEVGYTF. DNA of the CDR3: TGTGCCAGCAGTCCCGTAACAGGGGAAGTTGGCTACACCTTC.

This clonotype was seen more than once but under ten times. DNA for the CDR3: TGTGCCAGCAGGCGAGCCCACCCAAATGAGCAGTTCTTC. Translated: CASRRAHPNEQFF. The rearrangement uses TRBV12-3 or TRBV12-4 and TRBJ2-1; D remains ambiguous. The CDR3 totals 13 residues. V shed 6 bases and J shed 7 bases, with 13 bases lying between them.

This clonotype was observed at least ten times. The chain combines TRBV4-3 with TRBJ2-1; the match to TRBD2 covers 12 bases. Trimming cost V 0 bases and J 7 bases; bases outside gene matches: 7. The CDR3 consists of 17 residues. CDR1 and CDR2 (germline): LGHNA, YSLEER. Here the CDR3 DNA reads TGCGCCAGCAGCCAAGAGGGGCTAGCGGGAGGGCCGAATGAGCAGTTCTTC. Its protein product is CASSQEGLAGGPNEQFF.

As DNA, the CDR3 is TGTGCCAGCAGCCGGCCACTAGTCCAGGGAGTTTGGGGCTACACCTTC. Encoded protein: CASSRPLVQGVWGYTF. V is TRBV7-9 and J is TRBJ1-2, with D tentatively TRBD1 (5 bases). Trimming shortened V by 5 bases and J by 8 bases, and 24 bases separated the two germline ends. This CDR3 is built from 16 residues. Per germline, CDR1 SEHNR and CDR2 FQNEAQ (reference sequence).

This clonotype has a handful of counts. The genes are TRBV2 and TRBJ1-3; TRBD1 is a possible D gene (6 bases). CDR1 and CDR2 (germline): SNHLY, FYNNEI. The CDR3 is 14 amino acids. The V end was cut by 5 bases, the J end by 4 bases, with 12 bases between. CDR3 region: CASSNPGQGNTIYF. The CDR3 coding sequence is TGTGCCAGCAGTAACCCTGGACAGGGAAACACCATATATTTT.

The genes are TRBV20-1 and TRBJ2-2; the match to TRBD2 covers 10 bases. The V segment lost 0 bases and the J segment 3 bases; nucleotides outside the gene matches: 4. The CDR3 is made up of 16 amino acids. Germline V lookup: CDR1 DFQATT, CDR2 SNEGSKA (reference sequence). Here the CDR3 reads CSARDDLAGDTGELFF. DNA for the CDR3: TGCAGTGCTAGAGATGACCTAGCGGGGGACACCGGGGAGCTGTTTTTT.

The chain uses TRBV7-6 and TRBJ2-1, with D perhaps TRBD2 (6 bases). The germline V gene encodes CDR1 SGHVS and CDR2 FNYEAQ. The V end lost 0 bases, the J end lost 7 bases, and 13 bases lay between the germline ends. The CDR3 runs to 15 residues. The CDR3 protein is CASSLAIGLSNEQFF. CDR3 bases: TGTGCCAGCAGCTTAGCGATAGGACTATCAAATGAGCAGTTCTTC.

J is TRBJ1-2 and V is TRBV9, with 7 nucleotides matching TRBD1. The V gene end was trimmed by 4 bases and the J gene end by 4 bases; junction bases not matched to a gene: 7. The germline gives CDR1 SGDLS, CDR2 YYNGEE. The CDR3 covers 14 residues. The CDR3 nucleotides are TGTGCCAGCAGCTCCCCCGGGACAGCCTATGGCTACACCTTC. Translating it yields CASSSPGTAYGYTF. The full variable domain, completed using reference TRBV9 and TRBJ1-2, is DSGVTQTPKHLITATGQRVTLRCSPRSGDLSVYWYQQSLDQGLQFLIQYYNGEERAKGNILERFSAQQFPDLHSELNLSSLELGDSALYFCASSSPGTAYGYTFGSGTRLTVV.